This T cell receptor beta chain was documented in a study of human T cells and chemical hapten exposure. TCRdb analysed the RACE reads with MiXCR anew, one entry per CDR3 protein. The sample includes some 45,000 distinct CDR3 sequences, roughly 4.5% seen only once; the top ten take around 5.8%. The sample's time point: healthy volunteer bleed at 2 weeks. The total RNA was obtained from whole blood that was not fractionated. This clonotype was seen at least ten times. Sequencing used whole blood. The TCR comes from a human donor in good health. Some clones in this sample may be carry-over from other donors' samples.

The CDR3, as DNA: TGTGCCAGCAGCACGGGGGGCTCAGGGAAGTACGGCTACACCTTC. This translates into CASSTGGSGKYGYTF. This rearrangement joins TRBV7-8 to TRBJ1-2, with D possibly matching TRBD1 (6 bases). This CDR3 contains 15 residues. Trimming stripped 5 bases from V and 8 bases from J, with 21 bases between. CDR1 is SGHVS, CDR2 FQNEAQ, per germline.